This T cell receptor beta chain was sequenced for a study of T cell responses to AZD1222 COVID-19 vaccine. Study-level background: Whether given at about 4 or about 12 weeks, second doses were pooled.

Repertoires were generated with immunoSEQ multiplex PCR, while TCRdb's copy carries only in-frame clones and drops some. Of over 50,000 clones listed, approximately 88% are singletons. This clone was counted a few times. What it binds is unknown. Study results and caveats: Spike-specific TCR breadth and depth grew following two AZD1222 doses. Distributed over spike, vaccine-associated CD4 TCRs predominated at 160-218 and 743-854. No repertoire was sampled before or during the peak T cell response, only after it.

CDR3 size: 17 residues. Germline V lookup: CDR1 SGHNT, CDR2 YYREEE (reference sequence). V was clipped by 3 bases and J by 5 bases; unmatched bases: 13. The sequence came from an adult in good health. The sequences come from peripheral blood, collected on day 0 of AZD1222 vaccination. This chain uses TRBV5-4 with TRBJ2-1; 8 bases map to TRBD2. CDR3 bases: TGTGCCAGCAGCTCCCCCGGTAGGGCGGGAGGACACAATGAGCAGTTCTTC. Translated, it gives CASSSPGRAGGHNEQFF.